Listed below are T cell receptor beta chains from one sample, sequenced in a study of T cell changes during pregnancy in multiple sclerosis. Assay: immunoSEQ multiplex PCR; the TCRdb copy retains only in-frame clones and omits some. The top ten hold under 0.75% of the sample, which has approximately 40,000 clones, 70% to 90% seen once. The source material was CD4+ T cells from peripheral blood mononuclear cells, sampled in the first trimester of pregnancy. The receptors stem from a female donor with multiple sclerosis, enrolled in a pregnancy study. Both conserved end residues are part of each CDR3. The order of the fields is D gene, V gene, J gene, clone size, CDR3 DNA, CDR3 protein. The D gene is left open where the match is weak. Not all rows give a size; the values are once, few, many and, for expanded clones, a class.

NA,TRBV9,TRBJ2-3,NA,TGTGCCAGCAGCGTAGGTGAGGGAGGATCCTATACGCAGTATTTT,CASSVGEGGSYTQYF
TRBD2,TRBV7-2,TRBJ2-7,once,TGTGCCAGCAGCTTAGCACCAGGGACTAGAAAGTACGAGCAGTACTTC,CASSLAPGTRKYEQYF
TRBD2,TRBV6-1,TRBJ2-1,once,TGTGCCAGCAGTTTTGCGGGAGGGTATGAGCAGTTCTTC,CASSFAGGYEQFF
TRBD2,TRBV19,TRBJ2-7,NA,TGTGCCAGTAAACGCGCGGGAGGGCCTCAATACGAGCAGTACTTC,CASKRAGGPQYEQYF
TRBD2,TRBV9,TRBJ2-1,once,TGTGCCAGCAGCGTAGTTGCTAGCGGGGGGACCGAGCAGTTCTTC,CASSVVASGGTEQFF
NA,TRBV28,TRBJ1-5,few,TGTGCCAGCAGCCTCGGAGGATGGCCCCAGCATTTT,CASSLGGWPQHF
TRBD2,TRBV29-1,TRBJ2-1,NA,TGCAGCGTTGTGGGCGGGGGGACGGGGAATGAGCAGTTCTTC,CSVVGGGTGNEQFF
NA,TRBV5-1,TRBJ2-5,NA,TGCGCCAGCAGCGCCGGCAGGGGCGCCGACCAAGAGACCCAGTACTTC,CASSAGRGADQETQYF
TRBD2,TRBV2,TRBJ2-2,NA,TGTGCCAGCAGCGTCTCCCGGACTAGCGGTTATACCGGGGAGCTGTTTTTT,CASSVSRTSGYTGELFF
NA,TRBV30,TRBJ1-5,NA,TGTGCCTGGAGTGTACGGAGGGGCAGGCAGCCCCAGCATTTT,CAWSVRRGRQPQHF
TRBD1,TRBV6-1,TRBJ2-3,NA,TGTGCCAGCAGTGTACGACAGGGGGTCACAGATACGCAGTATTTT,CASSVRQGVTDTQYF
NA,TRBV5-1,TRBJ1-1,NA,TGCGCCAGCAGCTTGGTACAGCAGGACACTGAAGCTTTCTTT,CASSLVQQDTEAFF
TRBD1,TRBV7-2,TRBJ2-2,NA,TGTGCCAGCATCCCGGGCAGGGGGTACACCGGGGAGCTGTTTTTT,CASIPGRGYTGELFF
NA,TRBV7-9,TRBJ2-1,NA,TGTGCCAGCAGCCAGATGAATGAGCAGTTCTTC,CASSQMNEQFF
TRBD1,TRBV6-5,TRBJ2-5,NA,TGTGCCAGCAGTTCCCCGACAGGGGAGCAAGAGACCCAGTACTTC,CASSSPTGEQETQYF
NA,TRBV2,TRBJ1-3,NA,TGTGCCAGCAGTGACCCTCCTGGAAACACCATATATTTT,CASSDPPGNTIYF
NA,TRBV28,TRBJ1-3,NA,TGTGCCAGCAGTACAGGACCGTCGCTCTCTGGAAACACCATATATTTT,CASSTGPSLSGNTIYF
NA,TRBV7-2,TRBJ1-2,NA,TGTGCCAGCAGCTTAGCGGCCAGGGGACACTATGGCTACACCTTC,CASSLAARGHYGYTF
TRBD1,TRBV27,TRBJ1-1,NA,TGTGCCAGCAGTTTACAACAGGGGGCCGCTGAAGCTTTCTTT,CASSLQQGAAEAFF
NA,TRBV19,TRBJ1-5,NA,TGTGCCAGTAGTACAGGCGGGGGCAATCAGCCCCAGCATTTT,CASSTGGGNQPQHF
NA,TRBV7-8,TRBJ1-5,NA,TGTGCCAGCAGCTCGCGGGGCAATCAGCCCCAGCATTTT,CASSSRGNQPQHF
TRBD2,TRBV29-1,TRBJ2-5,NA,TGCAGCGTTTACGGGGGGCAAGAGACCCAGTACTTC,CSVYGGQETQYF
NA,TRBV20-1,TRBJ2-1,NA,TGCAGTGCTAGGGGACAAGGTGAGCAGTTCTTC,CSARGQGEQFF
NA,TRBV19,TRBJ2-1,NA,TGTGCCAGTAGCAAGGACAGAGAGAATGAGCAGTTCTTC,CASSKDRENEQFF
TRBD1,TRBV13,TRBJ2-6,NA,TGTGCCAGCAGCTTAGAAGGGACAGGGGAAATTTCTGGGGCCAACGTCCTGACTTTC,CASSLEGTGEISGANVLTF
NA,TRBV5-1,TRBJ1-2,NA,TGCGCCAGCAGCTTGTTGTCAGGGAAGATGGGGGGCTACACCTTC,CASSLLSGKMGGYTF
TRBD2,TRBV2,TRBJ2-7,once,TGTGCCAGCAGTGCCGCAGCGGGGGCTGCCTACGAGCAGTACTTC,CASSAAAGAAYEQYF
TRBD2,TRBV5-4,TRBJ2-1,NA,TGTGCCAGCAGCTTGAGGCTAGCGGATAATGAGCAGTTCTTC,CASSLRLADNEQFF
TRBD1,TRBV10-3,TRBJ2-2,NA,TGTGCCATCGGACAGACAGGGGTGGGAGGCACCGGGGAGCTGTTTTTT,CAIGQTGVGGTGELFF
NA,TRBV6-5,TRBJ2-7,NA,TGTGCCAGCAGTCGACTAAATGGCGAGCAGTACTTC,CASSRLNGEQYF
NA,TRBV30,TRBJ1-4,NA,TGTGCCTGGAGTAGAGGGTTGGCTAATGAAAAACTGTTTTTT,CAWSRGLANEKLFF
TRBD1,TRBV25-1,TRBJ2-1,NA,TGTGCCAGCAGGAGGACAGGGGCCAAATTCTTC,CASRRTGAKFF
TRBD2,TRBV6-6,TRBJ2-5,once,TGTGCCAGCAGTGGGACTAGCGGGGCCCGCGAGACCCAGTACTTC,CASSGTSGARETQYF
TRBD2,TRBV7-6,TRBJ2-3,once,TGTGCCAGCAGCCCACTAGCGGGAGGGCGTGCAGATACGCAGTATTTT,CASSPLAGGRADTQYF
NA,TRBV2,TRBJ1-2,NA,TGTGCCAGCAGTGAGCAGGGCTATGGCTACACCTTC,CASSEQGYGYTF
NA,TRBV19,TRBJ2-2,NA,TGTGCCAGTAGGAGCACCGGGGAGCTGTTTTTT,CASRSTGELFF
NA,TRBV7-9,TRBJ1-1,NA,TGTGCCAGCAGCCCCAGGAGGTCAGCTGAAGCTTTCTTT,CASSPRRSAEAFF
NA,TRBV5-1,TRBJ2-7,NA,TGCGCCAGCAGGAGGGTGGCGGCCTACGAGCAGTACTTC,CASRRVAAYEQYF
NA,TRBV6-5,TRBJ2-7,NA,TGTGCCAGCAGGACCTACATTGCAGGGGCCTACGAGCAGTACTTC,CASRTYIAGAYEQYF
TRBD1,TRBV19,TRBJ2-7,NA,TGTGCCAGTAGCCACAGGGGCTACGAGCAGTACTTC,CASSHRGYEQYF